Below are 19 T cell receptor beta chains sequenced from a single sample in a study of blood T cell repertoires in COVID-19. The data were produced by immunoSEQ multiplex PCR, yet TCRdb's version contains in-frame clones alone and is incomplete. The sample lists around 300,000 clones, roughly nine tenths occurring once. The sequenced sample was PBMCs or T cells enriched from blood (not recorded which). The receptors shown here come from a woman younger than 35 who had recovered from COVID-19.

This sequence joins TRBV9 and TRBJ1-6; D gene unclear. The germline CDR1 and CDR2 sequences are SGDLS and YYNGEE. Trimming cost V 0 bases and J 8 bases, with 12 bases left between them. The CDR3 length is 15 residues. The CDR3 is CASSVDGTSYSPLHF. In DNA, the CDR3 is TGTGCCAGCAGCGTAGATGGCACCTCATATTCACCCCTCCACTTT.

The CDR3 DNA sequence: TGTGCCAGCAGCACGCGACAGGGTTACTATGGCTACACCTTC. Translation gives CASSTRQGYYGYTF. The rearrangement joins TRBV13 to TRBJ1-2; 7 positions match TRBD1. Germline CDR1 is PRHDT and CDR2 is FYEKMQ (reference sequence). The CDR3 covers 14 residues. The V segment lost 5 bases and the J segment 3 bases; nucleotides outside the gene matches: 6.

The CDR3 region is CASSSRSGVSYNSPLHF. The CDR3 coding sequence is TGTGCCAGCAGCTCGCGTTCAGGGGTATCCTATAATTCACCCCTCCACTTT. The chain couples TRBV3-1 (or the pseudogene TRBV3-2) to TRBJ1-6; tentatively, D is TRBD1 (6 bases). The CDR3 is 17 amino acids. Germline CDR1 reads LGHDT; CDR2 reads YNNKEL (reference sequence). The V gene lost 5 bases and the J gene lost 1 base, with 15 bases spanning the gap.

This rearrangement joins TRBV6-5 to TRBJ1-2; the D gene is possibly TRBD1 (5 bases). The CDR3 contains 14 residues. Trimming shortened V by 9 bases and J by 2 bases, and 16 bases separated the two germline ends. The germline V gene encodes CDR1 MNHEY and CDR2 SVGAGI. As DNA, the CDR3 is TGTGCCAGTATGTCCCAGGGCCAAAACTATGGCTACACCTTC. It encodes CASMSQGQNYGYTF.

This chain connects TRBV2 to TRBJ1-1, with D hard to call. The CDR3 is made up of 14 amino acids. CDR1 SNHLY and CDR2 FYNNEI come from the germline V gene. V was shortened by 6 bases and J by 3 bases, with 14 bases between the two germline ends. CDR3 DNA: TGTGCCAGCAGGGCCAAAGGGAGGGACACTGAAGCTTTCTTT. Protein sequence: CASRAKGRDTEAFF.

This chain links TRBV4-2 with TRBJ2-1; 7 positions match TRBD2. This CDR3 has 18 amino acids. CDR1 and CDR2 (germline): LGHNA, YNFKEQ. Trimming at V came to 1 base and at J to 2 bases, leaving 11 bases not matched to a gene. In nucleotides, the CDR3 is TGTGCCAGCAGCCAAGGAGTGCGGGGGAAAGGGGCCTACAATGAGCAGTTCTTC. It is translated as CASSQGVRGKGAYNEQFF.

This clone was seen more than once but under ten times. The chain employs TRBV27 and TRBJ1-6; 7 bases agree with TRBD1. CDR3 length: 16 residues. Germline values: CDR1 MNHEY, CDR2 SMNVEV (reference sequence). V was pared by 5 bases and J by 5 bases, with 9 bases of the junction left unmatched. The CDR3 protein is CASSPKTGNHNSPLHF. In nucleotides, the CDR3 is TGTGCCAGCAGTCCCAAGACAGGGAATCATAATTCACCCCTCCACTTT.

This chain connects TRBV19 to TRBJ2-5; 7 bases are shared with TRBD2. Germline-derived CDR1 and CDR2 are LNHDA and SQIVND (reference sequence). Germline trimming cut 3 bases from V and 4 bases from J; bases unmatched to any gene: 5. The CDR3 is 14 residues long. CDR3 sequence (DNA): TGTGCCAGTAGTATGGGAGGGGATGGAGAGACCCAGTACTTC. Protein sequence: CASSMGGDGETQYF.

The chain employs TRBV7-6 and TRBJ1-1, with 8 bases matching TRBD1. The CDR3 contains 16 residues. Germline V gene lookup returns CDR1 SGHVS and CDR2 FNYEAQ. Trimming cost V 5 bases and J 5 bases; bases outside gene matches: 13. CDR3 bases: TGTGCCAGCAGCCCAACCGGCAGGGGGCTTGGGACTGAAGCTTTCTTT. Residues: CASSPTGRGLGTEAFF.

This clone was observed a handful of times. This chain uses TRBV5-1 with TRBJ2-1; TRBD1 aligns across 9 bases. Germline V gene sequence: CDR1 SGHRS, CDR2 YFSETQ. Trimming cost V 7 bases and J 5 bases; bases outside gene matches: 4. The CDR3 contains 13 residues. In nucleotides, the CDR3 is TGCGCCAGCGGGGACAGGGTCGACAATGAGCAGTTCTTC. Translated, it gives CASGDRVDNEQFF.

This rearrangement joins TRBV7-2 to TRBJ2-4; no clear D gene. Germline lookup yields CDR1 SGHTA and CDR2 FQGNSA. The CDR3 sequence is 15 residues long. Deletions cut 2 bases from V and 0 bases from J, with 8 bases between. Here the CDR3 reads CASSLPVLAKNIQYF. The CDR3 nucleotides are TGTGCCAGCAGCTTACCGGTGTTAGCCAAAAACATTCAGTACTTC.

With respect to this clone: The sample carries other DNA sequences with the same CDR3. The chain links TRBV10-1 to TRBJ2-3; 10 nucleotides line up with TRBD2. The CDR3 sequence is 16 residues long. V trimming: 0 bases; J trimming: 1 base; junction bases outside the gene matches: 1. Germline loops: CDR1 WNHNN, CDR2 SYGVQD (reference sequence). As DNA, the CDR3 is TGCGCCAGCAGTGAGTCAACTAGCGGGGGCACAGATACGCAGTATTTT. It specifies CASSESTSGGTDTQYF.

The chain has TRBV10-3 and TRBJ2-5, with 8 bases lining up with TRBD1. This CDR3 is built from 13 residues. With V trimmed by 5 bases and J by 4 bases, 3 bases remained unmatched. Germline CDR1 and CDR2: ENHRY and SYGVKD. This CDR3 reads CAISQDRAETQYF. The CDR3 DNA reads as TGTGCCATCAGTCAGGACAGGGCAGAGACCCAGTACTTC.

V and J are TRBV2 and TRBJ2-5, with 11 bases aligning to TRBD1. This CDR3 region has 15 residues. Trimming at V came to 8 bases and at J to 4 bases, leaving 9 bases not matched to a gene. CDR1 SNHLY and CDR2 FYNNEI come from the germline V gene. For the CDR3, the DNA is TGTGCCAGCTCAACCGGGACAGGGGGGGCAGAGACCCAGTACTTC. The encoded protein is CASSTGTGGAETQYF.

The V gene is TRBV29-1, the J gene TRBJ2-5; weak D call: TRBD1 (5 bases). Germline V gene data show CDR1 as SQVTM and CDR2 as ANQGSEA. V was shortened by 8 bases and J by 5 bases, with 12 bases between the two germline ends. The CDR3 loop spans 11 amino acids. CDR3 protein: CSFRVGETQYF. The CDR3 DNA reads TGCAGCTTCAGGGTAGGGGAGACCCAGTACTTC.

This clone appeared a few times. The chain links TRBV5-1 to TRBJ2-6, with a tentative D call TRBD1 (6 bases). V was shortened by 0 bases and J by 4 bases, with 11 bases between the two germline ends. The CDR3 has 16 residues. CDR1 is SGHRS, CDR2 YFSETQ, per germline. The CDR3 sequence: CASSLAEGDGANVLTF. The CDR3 nucleotides read TGCGCCAGCAGCTTGGCCGAGGGGGACGGGGCCAACGTCCTGACTTTC.

The rearrangement uses TRBV6-5 and TRBJ2-1, with TRBD1 matching 7 bases. CDR1 is MNHEY and CDR2 is SVGAGI in the germline V gene. The V gene end was trimmed by 5 bases and the J gene end by 8 bases; junction bases not matched to a gene: 6. CDR3 length: 13 amino acids. The CDR3: CASSRTGSHEQFF. CDR3 DNA: TGTGCCAGCAGTAGGACAGGTAGCCATGAGCAGTTCTTC.

The genes are TRBV7-2 and TRBJ2-1; TRBD2 matches at 7 bases. The CDR3 spans 15 residues. Germline lookup yields CDR1 SGHTA and CDR2 FQGNSA. V shed 0 bases, J shed 3 bases, and the junction held 2 bases outside the gene matches. The CDR3 reads CASSLAASGYNEQFF. The CDR3 DNA reads TGTGCCAGCAGCTTAGCGGCTAGCGGCTACAATGAGCAGTTCTTC.

The CDR3 DNA reads TGTGCCAGCAATATAGCGGGGGCTACTTACAATGAGCAGTTCTTC. This codes for CASNIAGATYNEQFF. The chain recombines TRBV2 with TRBJ2-1, with TRBD2 identical over 9 bases. J was trimmed by 4 bases and V by 7 bases; bases with no gene match: 8. Looked up from germline, CDR1 is SNHLY and CDR2 is FYNNEI. This CDR3 spans 15 amino acids.